Below, 12 T cell receptor beta chains from the same sample are listed, as sequenced in a study of blood T cells in healthy people across ages. A J-beta primer mix and a sample-barcoded 5' primer were used in a second PCR of about 7 to 12 cycles. TCRdb re-derived calls from the 5' RACE reads in MiXCR, one entry per CDR3 protein. The data hold more than 1.4 million distinct CDR3 sequences, with about 40% observed a single time. The material sequenced was blood. Receptors originate from a woman aged 18-35 years in good health.

The rearrangement links TRBV6-2 or TRBV6-3 to TRBJ2-5, with D perhaps matching TRBD1 (6 bases). This CDR3 contains 16 residues. V was cut by 6 bases and J by 3 bases, with 20 bases left in between. CDR1 and CDR2 from the germline V gene are MNHEY and SVGEGT. The CDR3 loop reads CASSRPLGTSKETQYF. CDR3 DNA: TGTGCCAGCAGCCGACCCCTCGGGACAAGCAAAGAGACCCAGTACTTC.

The chain couples TRBV7-9 to TRBJ2-1; no reliable D call. V gave up 0 bases and J gave up 3 bases, with 3 bases separating them. The germline V gene encodes CDR1 SEHNR and CDR2 FQNEAQ (reference sequence). This CDR3 has 13 amino acids. CDR3 bases: TGTGCCAGCAGCTTAGCCCACTACAATGAGCAGTTCTTC. This codes for CASSLAHYNEQFF.

The gene calls are TRBV10-3 and TRBJ2-3; 8 nucleotides match TRBD2. The CDR3 is 15 residues long. Germline V lookup: CDR1 ENHRY, CDR2 SYGVKD. V lost 9 bases, J lost 4 bases, and 12 bases stayed unmatched. CDR3 residues: CAIRTPLAAADTQYF. CDR3 in DNA: TGTGCCATACGAACCCCACTAGCGGCGGCAGATACGCAGTATTTT.

The chain joins TRBV20-1 to TRBJ2-1, with 12 bases matching TRBD2. With 5 bases clipped from V and 7 bases from J, the junction kept 3 bases outside the gene matches. Germline V CDR1 and CDR2: DFQATT, SNEGSKA (reference sequence). CDR3 length equals 13 residues. Here the CDR3 reads CSALAGGLNEQFF. The CDR3 nucleotides are TGCAGTGCTCTAGCGGGGGGGCTGAATGAGCAGTTCTTC.

This chain links TRBV7-9 with TRBJ2-1, with 7 positions matching TRBD1. The CDR3 totals 16 residues. Per germline, CDR1 SEHNR and CDR2 FQNEAQ (reference sequence). V dropped 5 bases and J dropped 3; count of bases not matched to a gene: 10. CDR3 region: CASSPAPGQSYNEQFF. The DNA of the CDR3 is TGTGCCAGCAGCCCTGCCCCGGGACAGAGCTACAATGAGCAGTTCTTC.

The rearrangement links TRBV29-1 to TRBJ2-1; 11 bases are a match to TRBD2. CDR1 is SQVTM, CDR2 ANQGSEA, per germline. This CDR3 is built from 14 residues. V lost 1 base to trimming and J lost 11 bases; unmatched junction nucleotides: 7. The CDR3 DNA reads TGCAGCGTTGAAGGGATAGCGGGGGGGAGTCAGCAGTTCTTC. It specifies CSVEGIAGGSQQFF.

This clonotype was detected only a few times. This sequence joins TRBV6-5 and TRBJ2-1, with D perhaps TRBD1 (5 bases). The CDR3 extends over 15 amino acids. The germline gives CDR1 MNHEY, CDR2 SVGAGI. The V end lost 0 bases, the J end lost 5 bases, and 11 bases lay between the germline ends. In DNA, the CDR3 is TGTGCCAGCAGTTACTCGCTGGGGCTCGACAATGAGCAGTTCTTC. The encoded protein is CASSYSLGLDNEQFF.

The rearrangement joins TRBV28 to TRBJ1-1; D not certain. The CDR3 is made up of 11 amino acids. Germline V CDR1 and CDR2: MDHEN, SYDVKM. With 10 bases removed from V and 4 bases from J, the gap between germline ends came to 10 bases. DNA for the CDR3: TGTGCCAACCGCCGGGGCACTGAAGCTTTCTTT. It is translated as CANRRGTEAFF.

Many counts were recorded for this clonotype. V gene TRBV28 combines with J gene TRBJ2-1; tentatively, D is TRBD2 (5 bases). Germline CDR1 is MDHEN and CDR2 is SYDVKM. The CDR3 is made up of 15 amino acids. The germline V and J ends were trimmed by 6 bases and 3 bases, with 15 bases remaining between them. This CDR3 reads CASSPGRGSYNEQFF. Here the CDR3 DNA reads TGTGCCAGCAGCCCGGGCCGTGGGAGCTACAATGAGCAGTTCTTC.

V gene TRBV6-5 combines with J gene TRBJ2-3, with 8 positions matching TRBD1. V lost 6 bases to trimming and J lost 14 bases; unmatched junction nucleotides: 10. The CDR3 spans 12 residues. Germline assignment: CDR1 MNHEY and CDR2 SVGAGI. CDR3 amino acids: CASSHKGQGMYF. The CDR3 nucleotides are TGTGCCAGCAGCCACAAAGGACAGGGAATGTATTTT.

The sample holds a few counts of this clonotype. The V gene is TRBV7-9, the J gene TRBJ2-1; the D call may be TRBD1 or TRBD2 (5 bases each). V gave up 0 bases and J gave up 14 bases, with 14 bases separating them. Germline CDR1 SEHNR, CDR2 FQNEAQ (reference sequence). The CDR3 consists of 13 residues. The CDR3 DNA sequence: TGTGCCAGCAGCTTAGCCGGGACCCGACGGGAGTTCTTC. Amino acids: CASSLAGTRREFF.

The V call is TRBV20-1, the J call TRBJ2-7; D is unclear. The CDR3 spans 12 residues. The germline gives CDR1 DFQATT, CDR2 SNEGSKA (reference sequence). V dropped 0 bases and J dropped 6 bases, with 9 bases sitting between them. The CDR3 DNA reads TGCAGTGCTAGAGATGGCCCCTCCGAGCAGTACTTC. It encodes CSARDGPSEQYF.